Shown below are 13 T cell receptor beta chains from a single sample sequenced in a study of human CD8 memory T cell subsets. Making the TCR beta libraries relied on UMI-labeled 5' RACE. TCRdb reanalyzed the 5' RACE reads, giving one entry per CDR3 protein sequence and no DNA. With more than 10,000 distinct CDR3 sequences in the sample, the ten largest clones hold approximately 16%. Source material: CD8+ stem-like memory T cells (TSCM and TCM) sorted from PBMCs. Subset meaning: stem-like memory CD8 T cells (TSTEM), CCR7+ PD-1- TIGIT-. The receptor source for this set is a human donor in good health.

The chain has TRBV11-2 and TRBJ2-7; without DNA, the TCRdb call of TRBD1 cannot be checked. Germline-derived CDR1 and CDR2 are SGHAT and FQNNGV. The CDR3 runs to 14 residues. CDR3 amino acids: CASSLGGGTYEQYF.

The chain joins TRBV5-6 to TRBJ2-1; absent DNA, TCRdb's TRBD1 call cannot be checked. Germline V gene sequence: CDR1 SGHDT, CDR2 YYEEEE. The CDR3 covers 16 residues. CDR3 loop: CASSTYETVQGLEQFF.

Measured by frequency, this clonotype is large. The gene calls are TRBV20-1 and TRBJ1-3; TCRdb picks TRBD1, but there is no DNA to check that call. The CDR3 is 15 residues long. Germline V CDR1 and CDR2: DFQATT, SNEGSKA (reference sequence). The CDR3 is CSARGDRSSGNTIYF.

CDR3 in amino acids: CASSPWGSYNEQFF. The chain links TRBV4-2 to TRBJ2-1. In germline, CDR1 is LGHNA, CDR2 YNFKEQ. This CDR3 is 14 amino acids long.

According to its frequency, this clonotype is medium-sized. The chain is built from TRBV27 and TRBJ2-1; the TRBD2 assignment by TCRdb is unverifiable without DNA. This CDR3 comprises 18 residues. Germline CDR1 and CDR2: MNHEY and SMNVEV (reference sequence). The CDR3 spells CASSLSPPSGGFYNEQFF.

The chain combines TRBV20-1 with TRBJ2-7; TCRdb's D gene call, TRBD2, goes unchecked for lack of DNA. CDR1 is DFQATT and CDR2 is SNEGSKA in the germline V gene (reference sequence). The CDR3 covers 17 residues. The CDR3 loop reads CSASGGLAAEERGEQYF.

The genes are TRBV28 and TRBJ2-1; no DNA is available, so the TRBD2 call from TCRdb remains unchecked. CDR1 is MDHEN and CDR2 is SYDVKM in the germline V gene. The CDR3 is 15 residues long. The chain's CDR3 is CASSPMAGGFDEQFF.

This chain connects TRBV9 to TRBJ2-7. This CDR3 is built from 12 residues. The V gene's germline CDR1 is SGDLS and CDR2 YYNGEE. CDR3 residues: CASSADGNEQYF.

Its frequency marks this clonotype as medium-sized (0.01 to 0.1%). The J gene is TRBJ2-1, the V gene TRBV28; TCRdb's D gene call, TRBD2, goes unchecked for lack of DNA. Germline V CDR1 and CDR2: MDHEN, SYDVKM. The CDR3 consists of 16 residues. The CDR3 is CASSLRMAGENNEQFF.

CDR3 residues: CASSLSVGLYEQYF. V usage is TRBV28 and J usage is TRBJ2-7. The germline gives CDR1 MDHEN, CDR2 SYDVKM. The CDR3 runs 14 residues.

The chain has TRBV12-3 or TRBV12-4 and TRBJ1-4; TCRdb picks TRBD1, but there is no DNA to check that call. The CDR3 totals 13 residues. CDR3 loop: CASSLGGREKLFF.

The chain joins TRBV6-2 or TRBV6-3 to TRBJ2-2. CDR3 length: 17 amino acids. Germline assignment: CDR1 MNHEY and CDR2 SVGEGT. CDR3: CASSSGSRVFGTGELFF.

According to its frequency, this clonotype is medium-sized. The rearrangement joins TRBV5-1 to TRBJ1-2; TCRdb lists TRBD1, though no DNA is available to test this call. CDR3 size: 15 residues. CDR1 and CDR2 (germline): SGHRS, YFSETQ. CDR3 sequence reads: CASSDPRTGYAGYTF.